These 6 T cell receptor beta chains were sequenced from one sample in a study of T cell repertoires in cytomegalovirus infection. From the reads, TCRdb called clonotypes with MiXCR, one entry per CDR3 protein. The table has about 110,000 distinct CDR3 sequences, under 30% seen once. These receptors have no identified antigens. The source material was CD8+ T cells from cultured PBMCs, sampled from culture after CMV antigen stimulation. Source of these receptors: a human donor in good health (CMV status not recorded). Some clones in this sample may be carry-over from other donors' samples.

This clonotype appeared a single time. One base away lies a much larger clone, so this may be a sequencing read error. The rearrangement joins TRBV3-1 to TRBJ2-3; 13 bases line up with TRBD2. The junction had 17 bases not matched to a gene; V was cut back by 0 bases and J by 8 bases. This CDR3 has 20 amino acids. Germline V gene sequence: CDR1 LGHDT, CDR2 YNNKEL (reference sequence). CDR3 in amino acids: CASSQDRITSGGASMVTQYF. The DNA of the CDR3 is TGTGCCAGCAGCCAAGATCGAATAACTAGCGGGGGGGCGTCAATGGTTACGCAGTATTTT.

This clonotype was counted between two and nine times. The chain uses TRBV7-9 and TRBJ1-3, with TRBD1 matching over 8 bases. Germline V gives CDR1 SEHNR, CDR2 FQNEAQ (reference sequence). V was clipped by 3 bases and J by 2 bases; unmatched bases: 3. The CDR3 length is 15 residues. CDR3 in amino acids: CASSLSTGAGNTIYF. The CDR3 DNA reads as TGTGCCAGCAGCTTGTCGACAGGGGCTGGAAACACCATATATTTT. The whole variable domain, remainder taken from reference TRBV7-9 and TRBJ1-3, is DTGVSQNPRHKITKRGQNVTFRCDPISEHNRLYWYRQTLGQGPEFLTYFQNEAQLEKSRLLSDRFSAERPKGSFSTLEIQRTEQGDSAMYLCASSLSTGAGNTIYFGEGSWLTVV.

The V and J genes are TRBV14 and TRBJ2-1; 7 positions agree with TRBD2. Germline V gene lookup returns CDR1 SGHDN and CDR2 FVKESK. The CDR3 length is 16 residues. V lost 0 bases to trimming and J lost 4 bases; unmatched junction nucleotides: 6. In nucleotides, the CDR3 is TGTGCCAGCAGCCAAGAGGGAGGGACCGCGTACAATGAGCAGTTCTTC. Its translation is CASSQEGGTAYNEQFF.

This clonotype appeared a few times. This sequence joins TRBV7-8 and TRBJ1-1; possible D gene TRBD1, 6 bases. From germline, CDR1 is SGHVS and CDR2 FQNEAQ. This CDR3 has 15 amino acids. Deletions cut 3 bases from V and 1 base from J, with 12 bases between. The CDR3 protein is CASSLGAGQNTEAFF. CDR3 nucleotides: TGTGCCAGCAGCTTGGGGGCAGGGCAGAACACTGAAGCTTTCTTT.

The rearrangement links TRBV27 to TRBJ1-2, with no clear D. The CDR3 runs to 13 residues. Germline CDR1 is MNHEY and CDR2 is SMNVEV (reference sequence). V gave up 3 bases and J gave up 5 bases, with 10 bases separating them. For the CDR3, the DNA is TGTGCCAGCAGTTTGGGGTCGGGGTATGGCTACACCTTC. This sequence encodes CASSLGSGYGYTF.

On this clonotype itself: A far larger clone is one nucleotide away, so this likely arose from a read error. The V and J genes are TRBV7-4 and TRBJ2-7; tentatively, D is TRBD1 (6 bases). The CDR3 extends over 13 amino acids. Germline CDR1 and CDR2: SGHVT and SQSDAQ. The CDR3 here is CVSSLGQTYEQYF. For the CDR3, the DNA is TGTGTCAGCAGCTTGGGACAAACCTACGAGCAGTACTTC.